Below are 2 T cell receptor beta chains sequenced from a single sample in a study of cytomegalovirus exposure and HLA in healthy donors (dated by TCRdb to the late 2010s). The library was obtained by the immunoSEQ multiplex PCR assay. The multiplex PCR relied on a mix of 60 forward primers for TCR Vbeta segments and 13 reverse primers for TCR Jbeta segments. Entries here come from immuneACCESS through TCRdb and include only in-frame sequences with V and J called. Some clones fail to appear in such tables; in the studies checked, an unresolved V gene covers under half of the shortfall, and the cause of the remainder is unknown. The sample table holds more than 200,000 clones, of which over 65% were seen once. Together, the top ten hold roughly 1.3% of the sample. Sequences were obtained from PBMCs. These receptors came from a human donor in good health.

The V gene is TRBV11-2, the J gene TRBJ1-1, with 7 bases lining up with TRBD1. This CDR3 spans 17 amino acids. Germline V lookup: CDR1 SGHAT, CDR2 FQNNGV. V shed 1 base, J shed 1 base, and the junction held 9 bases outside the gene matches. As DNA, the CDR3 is TGTGCCAGCAGCTTAGTATACGGGACAGCACAGAACACTGAAGCTTTCTTT. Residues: CASSLVYGTAQNTEAFF.

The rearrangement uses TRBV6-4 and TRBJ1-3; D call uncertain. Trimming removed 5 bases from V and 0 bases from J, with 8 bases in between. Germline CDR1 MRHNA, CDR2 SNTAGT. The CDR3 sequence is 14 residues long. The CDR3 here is CASSTQASGNTIYF. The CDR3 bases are TGTGCCAGCAGTACTCAGGCCTCTGGAAACACCATATATTTT.